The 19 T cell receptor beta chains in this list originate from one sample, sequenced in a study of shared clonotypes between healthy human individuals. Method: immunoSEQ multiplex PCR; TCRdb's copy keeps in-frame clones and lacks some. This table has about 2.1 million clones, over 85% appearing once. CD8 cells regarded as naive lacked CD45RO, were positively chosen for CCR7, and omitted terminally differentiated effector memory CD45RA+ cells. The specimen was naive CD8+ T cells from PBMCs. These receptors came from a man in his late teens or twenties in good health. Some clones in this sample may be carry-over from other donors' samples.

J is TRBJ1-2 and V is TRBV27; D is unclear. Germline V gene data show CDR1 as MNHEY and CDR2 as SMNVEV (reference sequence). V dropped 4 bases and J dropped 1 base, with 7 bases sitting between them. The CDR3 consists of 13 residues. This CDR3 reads CASSSTRNYGYTF. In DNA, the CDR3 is TGTGCCAGCAGTTCGACACGTAACTATGGCTACACCTTC.

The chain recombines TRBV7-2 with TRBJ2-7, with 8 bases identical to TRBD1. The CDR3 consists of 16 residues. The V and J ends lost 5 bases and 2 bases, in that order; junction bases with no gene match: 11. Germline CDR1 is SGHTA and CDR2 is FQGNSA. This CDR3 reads CASSKRQGPIPYEQYF. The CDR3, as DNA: TGTGCCAGCAGCAAAAGACAGGGGCCAATTCCCTACGAGCAGTACTTC.

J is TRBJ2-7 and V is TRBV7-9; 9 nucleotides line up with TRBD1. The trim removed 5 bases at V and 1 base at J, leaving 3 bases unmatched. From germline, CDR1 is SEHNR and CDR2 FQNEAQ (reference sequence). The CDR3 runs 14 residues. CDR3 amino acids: CASSGTGSSYEQYF. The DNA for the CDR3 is TGTGCCAGCAGCGGGACAGGGAGTTCCTACGAGCAGTACTTC.

The CDR3 reads CASSRLEGPGGTDTQYF. CDR3 nucleotides: TGTGCCAGCTCACGACTTGAAGGGCCGGGTGGTACAGATACGCAGTATTTT. The V gene is TRBV18, the J gene TRBJ2-3, with no clear D. V shed 4 bases and J shed 3 bases, with 20 bases lying between them. Germline V gives CDR1 KGHSH, CDR2 LQKENI. This CDR3 spans 17 amino acids.

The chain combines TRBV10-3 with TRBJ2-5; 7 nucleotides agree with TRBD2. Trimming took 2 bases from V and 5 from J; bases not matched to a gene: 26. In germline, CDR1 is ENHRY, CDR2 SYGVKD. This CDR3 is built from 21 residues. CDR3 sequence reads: CAISEADLRSAGVGSRETQYF. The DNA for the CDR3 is TGTGCCATCAGTGAGGCCGATTTAAGGTCGGCGGGAGTCGGGTCGAGGGAGACCCAGTACTTC.

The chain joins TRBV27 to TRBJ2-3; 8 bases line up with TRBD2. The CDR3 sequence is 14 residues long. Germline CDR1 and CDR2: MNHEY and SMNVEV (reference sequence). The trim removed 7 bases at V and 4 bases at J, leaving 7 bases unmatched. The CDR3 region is CASTGAREADTQYF. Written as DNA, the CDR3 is TGTGCCAGCACGGGGGCGCGGGAGGCAGATACGCAGTATTTT.

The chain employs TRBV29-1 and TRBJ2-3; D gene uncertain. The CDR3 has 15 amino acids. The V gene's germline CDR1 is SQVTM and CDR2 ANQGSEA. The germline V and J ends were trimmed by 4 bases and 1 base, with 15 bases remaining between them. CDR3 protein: CSVVLSPQGTDTQYF. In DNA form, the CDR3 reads TGCAGCGTTGTACTTAGTCCCCAGGGCACAGATACGCAGTATTTT.

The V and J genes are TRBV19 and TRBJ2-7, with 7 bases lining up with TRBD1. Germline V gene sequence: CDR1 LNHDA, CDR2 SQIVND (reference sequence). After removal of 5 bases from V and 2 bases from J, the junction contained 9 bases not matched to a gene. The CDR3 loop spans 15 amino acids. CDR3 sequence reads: CASSSTGESPYEQYF. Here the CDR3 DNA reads TGTGCCAGTAGTTCCACAGGGGAAAGCCCCTACGAGCAGTACTTC.

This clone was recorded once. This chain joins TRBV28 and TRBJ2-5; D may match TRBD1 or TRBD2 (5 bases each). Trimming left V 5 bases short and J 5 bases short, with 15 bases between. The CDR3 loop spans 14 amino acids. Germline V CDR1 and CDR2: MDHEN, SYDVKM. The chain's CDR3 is CASSPHGDPETQYF. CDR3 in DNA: TGTGCCAGCAGTCCCCACGGGGACCCCGAGACCCAGTACTTC.

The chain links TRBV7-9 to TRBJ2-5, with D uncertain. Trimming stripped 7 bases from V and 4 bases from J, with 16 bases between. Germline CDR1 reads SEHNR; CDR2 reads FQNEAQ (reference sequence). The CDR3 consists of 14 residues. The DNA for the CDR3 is TGTGCCAGCACCCCCCCTTTGACCCCAGAGACCCAGTACTTC. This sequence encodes CASTPPLTPETQYF.

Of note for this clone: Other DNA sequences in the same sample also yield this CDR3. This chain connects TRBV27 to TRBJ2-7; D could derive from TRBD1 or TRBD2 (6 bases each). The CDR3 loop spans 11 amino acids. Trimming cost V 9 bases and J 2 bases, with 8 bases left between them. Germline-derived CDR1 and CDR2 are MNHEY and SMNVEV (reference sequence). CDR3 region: CASGGPYEQYF. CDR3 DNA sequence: TGTGCCAGTGGGGGGCCCTACGAGCAGTACTTC.

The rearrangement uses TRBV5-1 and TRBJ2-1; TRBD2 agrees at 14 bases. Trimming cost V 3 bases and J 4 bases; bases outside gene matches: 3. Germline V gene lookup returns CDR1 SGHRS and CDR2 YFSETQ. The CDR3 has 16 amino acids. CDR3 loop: CASSWTSGGSYNEQFF. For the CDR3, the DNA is TGCGCCAGCAGCTGGACTAGCGGGGGGAGTTACAATGAGCAGTTCTTC.

CDR3 in DNA: TGTGCCAGCAGCTTGCTGGAGCAGTTCTTC. The encoded protein is CASSLLEQFF. The chain recombines TRBV7-9 with TRBJ2-1; D not resolved. This CDR3 has 10 amino acids. V dropped 3 bases and J dropped 10 bases, with 4 bases sitting between them. Germline V gene sequence: CDR1 SEHNR, CDR2 FQNEAQ (reference sequence).

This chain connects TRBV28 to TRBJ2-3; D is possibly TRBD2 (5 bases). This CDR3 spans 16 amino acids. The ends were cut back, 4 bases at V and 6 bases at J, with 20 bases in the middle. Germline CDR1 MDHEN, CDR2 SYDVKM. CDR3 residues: CASSSLTEVGQDTQYF. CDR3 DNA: TGTGCCAGCAGTTCGCTGACGGAGGTTGGGCAGGATACGCAGTATTTT.

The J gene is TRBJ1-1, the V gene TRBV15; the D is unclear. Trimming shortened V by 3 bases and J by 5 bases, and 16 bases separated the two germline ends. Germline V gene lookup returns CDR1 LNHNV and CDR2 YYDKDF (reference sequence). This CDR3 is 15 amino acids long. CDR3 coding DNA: TGTGCCACCAGCAGCGTCTTTGGGCTGGGAACTGAAGCTTTCTTT. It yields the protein CATSSVFGLGTEAFF.

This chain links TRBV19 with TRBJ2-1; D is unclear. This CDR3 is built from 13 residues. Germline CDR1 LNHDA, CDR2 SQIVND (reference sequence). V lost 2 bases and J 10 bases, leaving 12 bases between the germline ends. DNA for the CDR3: TGTGCCAGTAGTATACCGGTGATAGCCGAGCAGTTCTTC. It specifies CASSIPVIAEQFF. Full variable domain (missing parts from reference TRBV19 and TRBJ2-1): DGGITQSPKYLFRKEGQNVTLSCEQNLNHDAMYWYRQDPGQGLRLIYYSQIVNDFQKGDIAEGYSVSREKKESFPLTVTSAQKNPTAFYLCASSIPVIAEQFFGPGTRLTVL.

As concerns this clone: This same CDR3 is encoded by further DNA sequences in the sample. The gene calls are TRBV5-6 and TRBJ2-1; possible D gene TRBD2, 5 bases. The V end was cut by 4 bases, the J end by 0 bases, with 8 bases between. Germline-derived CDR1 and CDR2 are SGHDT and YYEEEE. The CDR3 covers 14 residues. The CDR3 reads CASSPGGSYNEQFF. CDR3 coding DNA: TGTGCCAGCAGCCCTGGAGGCTCCTACAATGAGCAGTTCTTC. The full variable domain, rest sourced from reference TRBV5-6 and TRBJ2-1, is DAGVTQSPTHLIKTRGQQVTLRCSPKSGHDTVSWYQQALGQGPQFIFQYYEEEERQRGNFPDRFSGHQFPNYSSELNVNALLLGDSALYLCASSPGGSYNEQFFGPGTRLTVL.

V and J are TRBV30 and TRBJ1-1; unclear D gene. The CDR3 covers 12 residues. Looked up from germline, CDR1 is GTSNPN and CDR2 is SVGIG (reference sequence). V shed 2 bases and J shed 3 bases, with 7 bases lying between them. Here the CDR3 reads CAWSFGYTEAFF. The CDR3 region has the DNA TGTGCCTGGAGTTTTGGTTACACTGAAGCTTTCTTT.

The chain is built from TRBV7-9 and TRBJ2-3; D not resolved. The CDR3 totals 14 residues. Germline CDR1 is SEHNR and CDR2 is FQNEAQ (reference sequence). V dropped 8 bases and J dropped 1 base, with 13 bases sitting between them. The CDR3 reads CASAPALRTDTQYF. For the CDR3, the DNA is TGTGCCAGCGCACCCGCGCTACGCACAGATACGCAGTATTTT.